This TCR beta chain came from a study of CD8 T cells in Susac syndrome. Trimming took 7 bases from V and 1 from J, leaving 7 bases between them. The CDR3 has 12 amino acids. The germline CDR1 and CDR2 sequences are LNHDA and SQIVND (reference sequence). With random hexamers, reverse transcription was performed on roughly 0.45 to 1 ug of RNA. In TCRdb, the immunoSEQ multiplex PCR reads were re-called with MiXCR into one record per CDR3 protein. This sample has approximately 130,000 distinct CDR3 sequences, with roughly 89% found just once. To note about this clonotype: Its antigen remains unknown.

From blood CD8+ and CD4+ T cells, the TCR beta chain was sequenced. The multiple sclerosis controls comprised treatment-naive patients whose relapsing-remitting disease was stable or active. Through negative isolation, CD4+ and CD8+ T cells were obtained, while TEMRA cells were enriched using FACS. Study-level results: Only a relatively small number of individuals were included in the TCR sequencing and HLA analysis.

The chain uses TRBV19 and TRBJ1-1; no clear D. The TCR sequence derives from a human donor with multiple sclerosis. Sequenced material: CD8+ T cells from PBMCs. The CDR3 is CASTTANTEAFF. DNA for the CDR3: TGTGCCAGTACCACAGCGAACACTGAAGCTTTCTTT.